The rows below give T cell receptor beta chains drawn from one sample of a study of cytomegalovirus exposure and HLA in healthy donors. Measured with immunoSEQ multiplex PCR; TCRdb has only the in-frame clones, and not every one. The table records 98,000 or so clones, about three quarters of them present only once. Specimen: PBMCs. The origin of the receptors is a man aged 60 to 75 in good health and CMV-seropositive. The CDR3 runs from the conserved cysteine through the conserved F or W. The D gene is left open where the match is weak. Not all rows give a size; the values are once, few, many and, for expanded clones, a class.

TRBV5-6	NA	NA	TRBJ2-3	TGTGCCAGCAGCTTTTGGACTTTAAGGGCAGATACGCAGTATTTT	CASSFWTLRADTQYF
TRBV18	NA	few	TRBJ2-1	TGTGCCAGCTCACCACCCCTTGAGGCAGACTCCTACAATGAGCAGTTCTTC	CASSPPLEADSYNEQFF
TRBV7-8	NA	few	TRBJ1-1	TGTGCCAGCAGCTTAGGGGCAGGGCTGAGCACTGAAGCTTTCTTT	CASSLGAGLSTEAFF
TRBV7-2	NA	once	TRBJ1-5	TGTGCCAGCAGCTTAGCATTCCAGGGCCCCAATCAGCCCCAGCATTTT	CASSLAFQGPNQPQHF
TRBV18	TRBD1	NA	TRBJ1-2	TGTGCCAGCTCACCACCGTGGGATACAGGGGATTATGGCTACACCTTC	CASSPPWDTGDYGYTF
TRBV6-1	TRBD1	NA	TRBJ2-7	TGTGCCAGCAGTGAAGGGGACAGGGGCTCCTACGAGCAGTACTTC	CASSEGDRGSYEQYF
TRBV4-2	NA	few	TRBJ1-4	TGTGCCAGCAGCCAAGGGCCGATGTCGGGGGGAACTAATGAAAAACTGTTTTTT	CASSQGPMSGGTNEKLFF
TRBV6-6	TRBD1	NA	TRBJ1-5	TGTGCCAGCAGTTCAGGGACAGGGGGCAGTCAGCCCCAGCATTTT	CASSSGTGGSQPQHF
TRBV11-2	TRBD1	NA	TRBJ1-2	TGTGCCAGCAGCTTAGTGGGACAGCACATCCTAGCTAACTATGGCTACACCTTC	CASSLVGQHILANYGYTF
TRBV23-1	NA	NA	TRBJ1-5	TGCGCCAGCAGTGTTAGCTATAGCAATCAGCCCCAGCATTTT	CASSVSYSNQPQHF
TRBV10-1	NA	NA	TRBJ2-1	TGCGCCAGCAGCCCCGGGTCCACCTACAATGAGCAGTTCTTC	CASSPGSTYNEQFF
TRBV4-1	TRBD2	NA	TRBJ2-5	TGCGCCAGCAGCCAAGACCTTGGGAGGGAAGAGACCCAGTACTTC	CASSQDLGREETQYF
TRBV5-6	NA	NA	TRBJ2-3	TGTGCCAGCAGCCTGACAGATACGCAGTATTTT	CASSLTDTQYF
TRBV4-1	TRBD1	NA	TRBJ2-7	TGCGCCAGCAGCCAACCGGGACAGACCTCCTACGAGCAGTACTTC	CASSQPGQTSYEQYF
TRBV7-3	TRBD1	NA	TRBJ2-3	TGTGCCAGCAGCCAGCGGACAGGGGCTGGCACAGATACGCAGTATTTT	CASSQRTGAGTDTQYF
TRBV4-1	TRBD2	few	TRBJ2-7	TGCGCCAGCAGCCAATGGGAGCGGGGGGCTTACGAGCAGTACTTC	CASSQWERGAYEQYF
TRBV4-2	NA	NA	TRBJ1-3	TGTGCCAGCAGCCAAGATATGGCCGGGGTGGGAGGAAACACCATATATTTT	CASSQDMAGVGGNTIYF
TRBV6-1	NA	NA	TRBJ1-4	TGTGCCAGCAGTGAAAGGAGTTCGGGGAATGAAAAACTGTTTTTT	CASSERSSGNEKLFF
TRBV19	TRBD2	NA	TRBJ2-2	TGTGCCAGTAGACTAGCGGGGGGCACCGGGGAGCTGTTTTTT	CASRLAGGTGELFF
TRBV19	NA	NA	TRBJ1-6	TGTGCCAGTAGAGAGGATAGGGGTTCACCCCTCCACTTT	CASREDRGSPLHF
TRBV6-5	NA	NA	TRBJ1-2	TGTGCCAGCGCAGGGCCTGGCGGCTACACCTTC	CASAGPGGYTF
TRBV5-1	NA	NA	TRBJ1-2	TGCGCCAGCGTGGGGGCCTACACCTTC	CASVGAYTF
TRBV19	TRBD1	NA	TRBJ1-3	TGTGCCAGTAGTATTACAGGGGGCCAACTAAACACCATATATTTT	CASSITGGQLNTIYF
TRBV6-5	NA	NA	TRBJ2-3	TGTGCCAGCAGGTCCTCGGGGGATACGCAGTATTTT	CASRSSGDTQYF
TRBV5-4	NA	NA	TRBJ2-1	TGTGCCAGCAGCCCCACAGTCAGTTATGAGCAGTTCTTC	CASSPTVSYEQFF
TRBV6-5	TRBD1	few	TRBJ1-2	TGTGCCAGCAGTTACATTCGGACAGGGGGAGGCTATGGCTACACCTTC	CASSYIRTGGGYGYTF
TRBV29-1	TRBD1	NA	TRBJ1-2	TGCAGCGTCAACGTCCAGGGGGCCTATGGCTACACCTTC	CSVNVQGAYGYTF
TRBV30	NA	NA	TRBJ1-4	TGTGCCTGGAGCAGGGCGGAACAAAAACTGTTTTTT	CAWSRAEQKLFF
TRBV29-1	TRBD1	NA	TRBJ1-5	TGCAGCGTCCGGACAGGAGATAGCAATCAGCCCCAGCATTTT	CSVRTGDSNQPQHF
TRBV5-4	NA	once	TRBJ1-6	TGTGCCAGCAAGCGGGACAAAGATAATTCACCCCTCCACTTT	CASKRDKDNSPLHF
TRBV10-2	TRBD1	NA	TRBJ1-4	TGCGCCAGCAGCCCGGGGACAGGGGGAAGTGAAAAACTGTTTTTT	CASSPGTGGSEKLFF
TRBV9	NA	few	TRBJ2-2	TGTGCCAGCAGCGTAGCGTTCGGGGAGCTGTTTTTT	CASSVAFGELFF
TRBV18	TRBD1	NA	TRBJ1-1	TGTGCCAGCTCACCACTACACTCGACAGGGATGAACACTGAAGCTTTCTTT	CASSPLHSTGMNTEAFF
TRBV11-2	NA	NA	TRBJ1-4	TGTGCCAGCAGCTTGGGGGGGTACCGAGAAGAAAAACTGTTTTTT	CASSLGGYREEKLFF
TRBV28	TRBD1	NA	TRBJ1-6	TGTGCCAGCAGTTCGCGTACAGGGGGCCCTAATTCACCCCTCCACTTT	CASSSRTGGPNSPLHF
TRBV11-2	TRBD2	NA	TRBJ2-7	TGTGCCAGCAGCGAGAGCGGGGGCACTCGATCCTACGAGCAGTACTTC	CASSESGGTRSYEQYF
TRBV19	NA	NA	TRBJ2-7	TGTGCCAGTAGTATAGGTCCAGGGTTAGAGGACGAGCAGTACTTC	CASSIGPGLEDEQYF
TRBV6-1	NA	NA	TRBJ1-6	TGTGCCAGCAGGCAGGGGACCAATAATTCACCCCTCCACTTT	CASRQGTNNSPLHF
TRBV10-2	NA	NA	TRBJ2-5	TGCGCCAGCGCGCGACTAAACTTACAAGAGACCCAGTACTTC	CASARLNLQETQYF
TRBV5-1	NA	few	TRBJ1-3	TGCGCCAGCAGCGAGCGCTCTGGAAACACCATATATTTT	CASSERSGNTIYF
TRBV18	NA	NA	TRBJ2-3	TGTGCCACCATTTCCGAGGGAAGGACAGATACGCAGTATTTT	CATISEGRTDTQYF